This entry lists 2 T cell receptor beta chains sequenced from one sample in a study of CD8+ T cells in alopecia areata. Once RNA had been extracted, it was reverse transcribed into cDNA to act as the sequencing template. Profiled with immunoSEQ multiplex PCR; TCRdb holds only in-frame clones, not every one. The sample carries some 190,000 clones, 60% recorded once. Treatment specified: oral pan-JAK inhibitor, 5-10 mg twice daily. The source material was CD4+ T cells sorted from blood, sampled at week 24, from a patient treated with tofacitinib. The receptors shown here come from a human donor with alopecia areata.

The chain carries TRBV30 and TRBJ1-1; possibly TRBD1 for D (6 bases). The germline CDR1 and CDR2 sequences are GTSNPN and SVGIG (reference sequence). V lost 4 bases, J lost 5 bases, and 11 bases lay in between. The CDR3 consists of 12 residues. The CDR3 spells CAWTVGATEAFF. CDR3 coding DNA: TGTGCCTGGACTGTGGGGGCGACTGAAGCTTTCTTT. The whole variable domain, remainder taken from reference TRBV30 and TRBJ1-1, is SQTIHQWPATLVQPVGSPLSLECTVEGTSNPNLYWYRQAAGRGLQLLFYSVGIGQISSEVPQNLSASRPQDRQFILSSKKLLLSDSGFYLCAWTVGATEAFFGQGTRLTVV.

V gene TRBV6-5 combines with J gene TRBJ1-4; D is perhaps TRBD1 (6 bases). The CDR3 loop spans 12 amino acids. CDR1 is MNHEY and CDR2 is SVGAGI in the germline V gene. Trimming shortened V by 4 bases and J by 11 bases, and 11 bases separated the two germline ends. The CDR3 loop reads CASSFLGQKLFF. CDR3 coding DNA: TGTGCCAGCAGTTTCCTTGGACAGAAACTGTTTTTT.